This record concerns one T cell receptor (beta chain) sequence. These data come from a study of blood T cell repertoires in COVID-19. Study background: There were acute and convalescent COVID-19 samples, and they came from the United States, Italy and Spain. Sources were T cells, B-cell-depleted T cells, or PBMCs; the material itself was cDNA or gDNA.

The CDR3 length is 14 residues. The ends lost 3 bases at V and 9 bases at J; junction bases unmatched: 11. Germline CDR1 SNHLY, CDR2 FYNNEI. Authors' processing steps: Reference gene primer amplification yielded estimated nucleated cell counts. This table comes from immunoSEQ multiplex PCR, and its TCRdb copy is limited to in-frame clones, with some not included. V, J and clone size reflect that table, while D and trimming were determined from the DNA. Counted here are 95,000 to 150,000 clones, just over 85% occurring once; the ten biggest clones make up almost 4.5%. Material: peripheral blood. This clonotype was obtained from a man in his forties with acute or convalescent COVID-19. The V and J genes are TRBV2 and TRBJ2-7; TRBD1 matches 7 bases. CDR3 DNA sequence: TGTGCCAGCAGTGAGGGACAGATATATCTCGGGCAGTACTTC. Protein sequence: CASSEGQIYLGQYF.